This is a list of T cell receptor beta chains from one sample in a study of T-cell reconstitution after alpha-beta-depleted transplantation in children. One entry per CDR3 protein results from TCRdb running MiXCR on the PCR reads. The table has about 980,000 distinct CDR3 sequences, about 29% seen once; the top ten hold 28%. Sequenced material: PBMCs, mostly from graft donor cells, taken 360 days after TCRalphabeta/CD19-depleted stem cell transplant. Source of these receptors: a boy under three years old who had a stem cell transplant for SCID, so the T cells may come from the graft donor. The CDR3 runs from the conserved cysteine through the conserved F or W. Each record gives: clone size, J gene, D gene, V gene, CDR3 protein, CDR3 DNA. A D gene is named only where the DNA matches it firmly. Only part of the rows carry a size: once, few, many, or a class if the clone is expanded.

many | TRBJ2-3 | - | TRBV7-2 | CASSLARSTDTQYF | TGTGCCAGCAGCTTAGCCAGGAGCACAGATACGCAGTATTTT
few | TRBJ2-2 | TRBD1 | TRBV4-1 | CASSPPRTGTGELFF | TGCGCCAGCAGCCCGCCCCGGACAGGCACCGGGGAGCTGTTTTTT
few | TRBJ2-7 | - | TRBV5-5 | CASSFRDVYEQYF | TGTGCCAGCAGCTTTAGGGATGTCTACGAGCAGTACTTC
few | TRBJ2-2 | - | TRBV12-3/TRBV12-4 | CASGHRVGYTGELFF | TGTGCCAGCGGTCACAGGGTCGGCTACACCGGGGAGCTGTTTTTT
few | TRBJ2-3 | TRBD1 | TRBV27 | CASSPAGTGGTTQYF | TGTGCCAGCAGTCCCGCTGGGACAGGGGGCACTACGCAGTATTTT
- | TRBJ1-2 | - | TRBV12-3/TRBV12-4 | CASSLLAAAYGYTF | TGTGCCAGCAGTCTTCTGGCAGCGGCCTATGGCTACACCTTC
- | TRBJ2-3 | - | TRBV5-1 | CASSLAPGRPSDTQYF | TGCGCCAGCAGCTTGGCCCCAGGAAGGCCATCGGATACGCAGTATTTT
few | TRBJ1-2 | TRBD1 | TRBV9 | CASSVGTGTFYGYTF | TGTGCCAGCAGCGTGGGGACAGGGACTTTCTATGGCTACACCTTC
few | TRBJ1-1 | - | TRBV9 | CASSTGGEAFF | TGTGCCAGCAGCACGGGGGGAGAGGCTTTCTTT
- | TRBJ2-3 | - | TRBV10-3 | CAISESRVDTDTQYF | TGTGCCATCAGTGAGTCGCGGGTGGACACAGATACGCAGTATTTT
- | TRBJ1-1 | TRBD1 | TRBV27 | CASSFGQGARNTEAFF | TGTGCCAGCAGTTTTGGCCAGGGGGCGCGGAACACTGAAGCTTTCTTT
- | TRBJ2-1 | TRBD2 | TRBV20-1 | CSARVATSGGDEQFF | TGCAGTGCTAGAGTGGCCACTAGCGGGGGCGATGAGCAGTTCTTC
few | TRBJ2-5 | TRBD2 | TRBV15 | CATSRGGLAGNQETQYF | TGTGCCACCAGCAGAGGGGGACTAGCGGGTAACCAAGAGACCCAGTACTTC
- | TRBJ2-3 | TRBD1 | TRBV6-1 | CASGRQGAGDTQYF | TGTGCCAGCGGCCGGCAGGGGGCTGGAGATACGCAGTATTTT
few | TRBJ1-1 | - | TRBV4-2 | CASSQGGASAEAFF | TGTGCCAGCAGCCAGGGGGGGGCCAGCGCTGAAGCTTTCTTT
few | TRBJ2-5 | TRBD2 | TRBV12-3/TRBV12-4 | CASSVLAGGQGTQYF | TGTGCCAGCAGTGTACTGGCGGGGGGCCAGGGGACCCAGTACTTC
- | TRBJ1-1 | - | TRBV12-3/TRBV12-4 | CASSSKWNTEAFF | TGTGCCAGCAGTTCCAAGTGGAACACTGAAGCTTTCTTT
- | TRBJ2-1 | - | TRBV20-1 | CSAREAGPRDNEQFF | TGCAGTGCTAGAGAGGCGGGGCCGAGAGACAATGAGCAGTTCTTC
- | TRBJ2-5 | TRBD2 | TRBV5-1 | CASSPTRREVGETQYF | TGCGCCAGCAGCCCGACCCGGCGGGAGGTTGGAGAGACCCAGTACTTC
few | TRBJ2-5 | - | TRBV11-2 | CASSLGGRIGKETQYF | TGTGCCAGCAGCTTAGGCGGCCGAATAGGCAAAGAGACCCAGTACTTC
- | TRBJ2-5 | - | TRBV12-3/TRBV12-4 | CASSVFGLAMETQYF | TGTGCCAGCAGTGTTTTTGGGCTAGCAATGGAGACCCAGTACTTC
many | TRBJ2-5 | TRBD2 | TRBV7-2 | CASSSGRWGGETQYF | TGTGCCAGCAGCTCCGGACGGTGGGGGGGAGAGACCCAGTACTTC
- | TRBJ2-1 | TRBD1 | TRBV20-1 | CSARGWTGTGPNNEQFF | TGCAGTGCTAGAGGCTGGACCGGGACAGGCCCTAACAATGAGCAGTTCTTC
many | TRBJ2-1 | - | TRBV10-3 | CAISDTGLSYNEQFF | TGTGCCATCAGTGACACAGGGCTCTCCTACAATGAGCAGTTCTTC
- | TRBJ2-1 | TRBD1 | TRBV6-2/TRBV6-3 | CASSYGGQGYNEQFF | TGTGCCAGCAGTTACGGGGGACAGGGCTACAATGAGCAGTTCTTC
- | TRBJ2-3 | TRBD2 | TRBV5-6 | CASSEAGVLTDTQYF | TGTGCCAGCAGCGAAGCGGGGGTCCTCACAGATACGCAGTATTTT
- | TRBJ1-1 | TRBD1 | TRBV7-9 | CASRPTGGAGNTEAFF | TGTGCCAGCAGACCTACAGGGGGCGCTGGGAACACTGAAGCTTTCTTT
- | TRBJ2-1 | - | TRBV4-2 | CASSQDDGRYSYNEQFF | TGTGCCAGCAGCCAAGATGACGGGCGGTACTCCTACAATGAGCAGTTCTTC
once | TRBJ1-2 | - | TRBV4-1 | CASSSRRGHGYTF | TGCGCCAGCAGCTCGCGTCGGGGGCATGGCTACACCTTC
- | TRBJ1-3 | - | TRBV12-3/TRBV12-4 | CASSFAYNSGNTIYF | TGTGCCAGCAGTTTCGCCTACAACTCTGGAAACACCATATATTTT
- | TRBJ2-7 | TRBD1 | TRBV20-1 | CSADTGAYEQYF | TGCAGTGCGGATACAGGGGCCTACGAGCAGTACTTC
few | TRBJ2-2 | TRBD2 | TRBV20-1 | CSARDGRVPHGELFF | TGCAGTGCTAGAGATGGGAGGGTTCCCCACGGGGAGCTGTTTTTT
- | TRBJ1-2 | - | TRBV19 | CASSPDYYGYTF | TGTGCCAGTAGTCCGGACTACTATGGCTACACCTTC
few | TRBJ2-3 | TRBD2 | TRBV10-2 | CASTRGGVTDTQYF | TGCGCCAGCACCCGGGGGGGCGTCACAGATACGCAGTATTTT
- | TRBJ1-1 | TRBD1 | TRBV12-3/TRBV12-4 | CASKPGQGFAEAFF | TGTGCCAGCAAGCCGGGACAGGGTTTCGCTGAAGCTTTCTTT
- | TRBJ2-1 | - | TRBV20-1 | CSARDMDSYNEQFF | TGCAGTGCTAGAGACATGGACAGCTACAATGAGCAGTTCTTC
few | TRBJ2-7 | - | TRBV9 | CASSKTGHASYEQYF | TGTGCCAGCAGCAAAACGGGACACGCTTCCTACGAGCAGTACTTC
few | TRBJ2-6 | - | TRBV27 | CASSFSQHTLWANVLTF | TGTGCCAGCAGTTTTAGTCAGCATACGCTCTGGGCCAACGTCCTGACTTTC
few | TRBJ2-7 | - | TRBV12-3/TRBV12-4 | CASSPIIGIYEQYF | TGTGCCAGCAGTCCTATCATAGGGATCTACGAGCAGTACTTC
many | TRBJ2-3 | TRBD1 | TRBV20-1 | CSARDDRVGADTQYF | TGCAGTGCTAGAGACGACAGGGTGGGAGCAGATACGCAGTATTTT
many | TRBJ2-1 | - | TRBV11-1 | CASSLATDLGQQFF | TGTGCCAGCAGCTTAGCGACGGATCTCGGACAGCAGTTCTTC
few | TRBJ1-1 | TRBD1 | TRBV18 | CASSLRDRVLQNTEAFF | TGTGCCAGCTCGCTTCGGGACAGGGTTCTCCAAAACACTGAAGCTTTCTTT
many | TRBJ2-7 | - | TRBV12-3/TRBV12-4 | CASSLAPVLEQYF | TGTGCCAGCAGTTTAGCGCCGGTCTTGGAGCAGTACTTC
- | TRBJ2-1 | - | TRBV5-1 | CASSLGQEYNEQFF | TGCGCCAGCAGCTTAGGGCAGGAGTACAATGAGCAGTTCTTC